This passage covers 21 T cell receptor beta chains from one sample sequenced in a study of blood T cell repertoires in COVID-19. Repertoires were generated with immunoSEQ multiplex PCR, while TCRdb's copy carries only in-frame clones and drops some. The table records roughly 300,000 clones, roughly 84% of them present only once. What was sequenced was PBMCs or T cells enriched from blood (not recorded which). The source is a woman aged 25 to 39 who had recovered from COVID-19.

CDR3 nucleotides: TGTGCCACCAGTGACTACAGGGACGAGCAGTACTTC. Translation gives CATSDYRDEQYF. The rearrangement uses TRBV24-1 and TRBJ2-7; D may be TRBD1 (6 bases). Trimming took 4 bases from V and 5 from J, leaving 8 bases between them. The CDR3 runs 12 residues. CDR1 KGHDR and CDR2 SFDVKD come from the germline V gene.

The chain employs TRBV30 and TRBJ2-2; the match to TRBD1 covers 8 bases. J lost 9 bases, V lost 1 base, and 1 base had no gene match. Germline V gene sequence: CDR1 GTSNPN, CDR2 SVGIG (reference sequence). The CDR3 has 12 residues. The DNA of the CDR3 is TGTGCCTGGAGTGGACAGGGGCGGGAGCTGTTTTTT. Translation gives CAWSGQGRELFF.

The sample holds a few counts of this clone. V usage is TRBV6-5 and J usage is TRBJ2-7; 9 nucleotides agree with TRBD1. Germline V gene sequence: CDR1 MNHEY, CDR2 SVGAGI. The CDR3 is made up of 16 amino acids. V lost 0 bases and J lost 2; bases outside the gene matches: 5. In DNA form, the CDR3 reads TGTGCCAGCAGTTACTCGCCGGGACAGGGTCCCTACGAGCAGTACTTC. The encoded protein is CASSYSPGQGPYEQYF.

This chain joins TRBV20-1 and TRBJ2-3, with 8 bases identical to TRBD2. The CDR3 contains 14 residues. The germline V gene encodes CDR1 DFQATT and CDR2 SNEGSKA (reference sequence). Unmatched junction bases numbered 5, after V lost 3 bases and J lost 3 bases. CDR3 nucleotides: TGCAGTGCTAGTGACGGGGGGGAAACAGATACGCAGTATTTT. Translating it yields CSASDGGETDTQYF.

The V and J genes are TRBV29-1 and TRBJ2-3, with 8 nucleotides matching TRBD1. Germline V CDR1 and CDR2: SQVTM, ANQGSEA. The junction had 5 bases not matched to a gene; V was cut back by 3 bases and J by 6 bases. The CDR3 is 13 residues long. This chain's CDR3 is CSVEETGADTQYF. The CDR3 DNA reads as TGCAGCGTTGAGGAGACAGGGGCTGATACGCAGTATTTT.

The genes are TRBV23-1 and TRBJ1-6; TRBD1 matches 9 bases. TRBV23-1 carries the ORF label, with uncertain function. J gave up 11 bases and V 0 bases, and 8 bases lay outside the gene matches. There are 16 residues in the CDR3. The chain's CDR3 is CASSQSEDRGEAPLHF. The CDR3, as DNA: TGCGCCAGCAGTCAATCTGAGGACAGGGGCGAGGCACCCCTCCACTTT.

This clone was recorded once. The chain is built from TRBV5-6 and TRBJ2-6; no reliable D call. V was pared by 1 base and J by 0 bases, with 8 bases between. This CDR3 has 16 amino acids. Germline V lookup: CDR1 SGHDT, CDR2 YYEEEE. CDR3 DNA: TGTGCCAGCAGCTTGTTAAGCCTCTCTGGGGCCAACGTCCTGACTTTC. Protein product: CASSLLSLSGANVLTF.

The rearrangement links TRBV30 to TRBJ2-5, with D unresolved. The length of the CDR3 is 12 residues. Per germline, CDR1 GTSNPN and CDR2 SVGIG (reference sequence). The V gene lost 0 bases and the J gene lost 4 bases, with 6 bases spanning the gap. The CDR3 loop reads CAWSVSGETQYF. Written as DNA, the CDR3 is TGTGCCTGGAGTGTATCGGGAGAGACCCAGTACTTC.

This sequence joins TRBV5-4 and TRBJ1-1, with 7 bases identical to TRBD1. CDR3 length: 17 amino acids. The V segment lost 3 bases and the J segment 2 bases; nucleotides outside the gene matches: 13. CDR1 and CDR2 (germline): SGHNT, YYREEE (reference sequence). CDR3 loop: CASSSIPTGNINTEAFF. As DNA, the CDR3 is TGTGCCAGCAGCTCCATACCGACAGGGAATATTAACACTGAAGCTTTCTTT.

CDR3 coding DNA: TGTGCCTGTCATAGAGGGGGACAGCCAGATAATTCACCCCTCCACTTT. This gives the protein CACHRGGQPDNSPLHF. This sequence joins TRBV2 and TRBJ1-6, with 7 nucleotides matching TRBD1. Germline-derived CDR1 and CDR2 are SNHLY and FYNNEI. With V trimmed by 11 bases and J by 5 bases, 15 bases remained unmatched. The CDR3 loop spans 16 amino acids.

The rearrangement links TRBV5-8 to TRBJ1-3; 8 bases are shared with TRBD1. The junction had 9 bases not matched to a gene; V was cut back by 1 base and J by 0 bases. The CDR3 sequence is 18 residues long. The V gene's germline CDR1 is SGHTS and CDR2 YDEGEE. The CDR3 reads CASSLRGGQAISGNTIYF. CDR3 bases: TGTGCCAGCAGCTTGAGGGGGGGACAGGCGATCTCTGGAAACACCATATATTTT.

The chain recombines TRBV28 with TRBJ1-4; the D gene is possibly TRBD1 (5 bases). The germline gives CDR1 MDHEN, CDR2 SYDVKM. V was cut by 9 bases and J by 2 bases, with 19 bases left in between. The CDR3 is 16 residues long. The CDR3 DNA is TGTGCCAGTTCCCATGGCCCGGGGGGTACTAATGAAAAACTGTTTTTT. The encoded protein is CASSHGPGGTNEKLFF.

The rearrangement joins TRBV19 to TRBJ1-6; 8 bases are a match to TRBD1. Per germline, CDR1 LNHDA and CDR2 SQIVND (reference sequence). The CDR3 totals 16 residues. V lost 3 bases and J lost 12; bases outside the gene matches: 13. The CDR3 nucleotides are TGTGCCAGTAGTATGGCCCGGACAGGGAGAGGTGGACCCCTCCACTTT. It codes for CASSMARTGRGGPLHF.

The chain uses TRBV7-2 and TRBJ2-7, with TRBD1 identical over 8 bases. The CDR3 loop spans 15 amino acids. The germline CDR1 and CDR2 sequences are SGHTA and FQGNSA. The junction had 4 bases not matched to a gene; V was cut back by 1 base and J by 2 bases. CDR3 loop: CASSLVTGEAYEQYF. CDR3 nucleotides: TGTGCCAGCAGCTTAGTGACAGGGGAAGCCTACGAGCAGTACTTC.

The rearrangement uses TRBV5-1 and TRBJ2-1; 8 positions match TRBD2. The CDR3 totals 16 residues. Trimming took 2 bases from V and 2 from J; bases not matched to a gene: 6. Germline assignment: CDR1 SGHRS and CDR2 YFSETQ. CDR3 coding DNA: TGCGCCAGCAGCTTTGGGGCCGGGGGGGCCTACAATGAGCAGTTCTTC. Its translation is CASSFGAGGAYNEQFF.

This rearrangement joins TRBV11-2 to TRBJ2-5; TRBD2 might be the D (6 bases). CDR1 and CDR2 from the germline V gene are SGHAT and FQNNGV. The CDR3 is 15 residues long. V was shortened by 0 bases and J by 3 bases, with 11 bases between the two germline ends. CDR3 nucleotides: TGTGCCAGCAGCTTAGATCCCGGGGGTAAAGAGACCCAGTACTTC. Amino acids: CASSLDPGGKETQYF.

In nucleotides, the CDR3 is TGTGCCAGCAGCTTAGCGGATTATGGGCGTGTAGGCTACACCTTC. It codes for CASSLADYGRVGYTF. The chain employs TRBV7-8 and TRBJ1-2; D is unclear. The CDR3 length is 15 residues. Germline V lookup: CDR1 SGHVS, CDR2 FQNEAQ. V dropped 0 bases and J dropped 8 bases, with 16 bases sitting between them.

The chain uses TRBV28 and TRBJ2-1, with D possibly TRBD2 on 5 matching bases. The CDR3 runs to 11 residues. The V end was cut by 4 bases, the J end by 11 bases, with 9 bases between. From germline, CDR1 is MDHEN and CDR2 SYDVKM. The CDR3 coding sequence is TGTGCCAGCAGTTCGGGAACTAAGCAGTTCTTC. This codes for CASSSGTKQFF.

This clone occurred a few times. The gene calls are TRBV7-2 and TRBJ1-2; D may be TRBD1 (6 bases). Trimming pared 2 bases from V and 4 bases from J, leaving 14 bases between. The CDR3 totals 15 residues. Germline V gene lookup returns CDR1 SGHTA and CDR2 FQGNSA. The CDR3 protein is CASSLSRRGAYGYTF. CDR3 nucleotide sequence: TGTGCCAGCAGCTTAAGCCGCAGGGGAGCCTATGGCTACACCTTC.

The chain combines TRBV4-1 with TRBJ2-1, with 9 nucleotides matching TRBD2. After removal of 0 bases from V and 4 bases from J, the junction contained 7 bases not matched to a gene. The CDR3 is 17 residues long. CDR1 and CDR2 (germline): MGHRA, YSYEKL. The CDR3 DNA follows: TGCGCCAGCAGCCAAGATCAGGCAGCGGGGGGTTACAATGAGCAGTTCTTC. This codes for CASSQDQAAGGYNEQFF.

The chain couples TRBV28 to TRBJ1-2; tentative D call: TRBD1 (5 bases). CDR3 length: 13 amino acids. Deletions cut 3 bases from V and 6 bases from J, with 11 bases between. Germline lookup yields CDR1 MDHEN and CDR2 SYDVKM. CDR3 amino acids: CASSLGQPNGYTF. Here the CDR3 DNA reads TGTGCCAGCAGTTTGGGGCAGCCCAATGGCTACACCTTC.